This T cell receptor (beta chain) came from a study of T cell repertoires in cytomegalovirus infection. General study findings and limits: Individuals carrying CMV plus the relevant HLA were identified by cumulative frequency of public TCR beta families. There were HLA-C-restricted CMV-specific TCR beta clonotypes dominating the ex vivo response.

TCRdb fed the reads into MiXCR, producing one record per CDR3 protein. The sample has 200,000 to 300,000 distinct CDR3 sequences, 9% to 15% seen once. CDR1 MGHDK and CDR2 SYGVNS come from the germline V gene. Between the trimmed V and J ends, which lost 7 bases and 2 bases, there was a span of 8 bases. The CDR3 consists of 13 residues. Ten or more counts support this clonotype. What it binds is unknown. The TCR was taken from a human donor in good health (CMV status not recorded). Some clones in this sample may be carry-over from other donors' samples. This sequence joins TRBV25-1 and TRBJ2-2; D gene uncertain. Sequencing was performed on PBMCs. The CDR3 nucleotides are TGTGCCAGCACCGACTCTAACACCGGGGAGCTGTTTTTT. This translates into CASTDSNTGELFF.